This T cell receptor (beta chain) originates from a study of CD8+ T cells in alopecia areata. With regard to this clone: The antigen remains undetermined. The sample contains more than one DNA sequence encoding this CDR3.

In each case, RNA was isolated and then reverse transcribed into cDNA as the sequencing template. Generated by immunoSEQ multiplex PCR, the TCRdb table keeps only in-frame clones and is missing some. This table has fewer than 250,000 clones, roughly 44% appearing once. General study results and limits: Higher clonality than in normal scalp was seen in lesional scalp, especially alopecia totalis/universalis. There were many expanded lesional clones persisting in scalp and blood during tofacitinib.

Treatment noted: oral pan-JAK inhibitor, 5-10 mg twice daily. This TCR was sampled from a human donor with alopecia areata. The sequencing here drew on CD4+ T cells sorted from blood, taken at approximately week 37, from a patient treated with tofacitinib.

As DNA, the CDR3 is TGTGCCTGGAGGACCTCGTACGAGCAGTACTTC. This sequence encodes CAWRTSYEQYF. The chain joins TRBV30 to TRBJ2-7; D is ambiguous. The CDR3 consists of 11 residues. The V and J ends lost 3 bases and 4 bases respectively, with 7 bases between them. The germline V gene encodes CDR1 GTSNPN and CDR2 SVGIG (reference sequence).